This TCR beta chain was recorded in a study of T-cell reconstitution after alpha-beta-depleted transplantation in children. It was with unique molecular identifiers that the TCRbeta library was prepared. One entry per CDR3 protein results from TCRdb running MiXCR on the PCR reads. The sample records some 490,000 distinct CDR3 sequences, under 15% being singletons. This clonotype was sampled from a human donor who donated a stem cell graft to a child with combined immunodeficiency. The material was PBMCs from the stem cell graft donor, obtained from the stem cell graft.

CDR3 region: CASSHPGTSGRLSEQYF. The CDR3 coding sequence is TGTGCCAGCAGCCATCCCGGGACTAGCGGGAGGTTGTCCGAGCAGTACTTC. The chain uses TRBV4-2 and TRBJ2-7; 15 bases line up with TRBD2. The J segment lost 6 bases and the V segment lost 3 bases, leaving 9 bases of the junction unmatched. This CDR3 contains 17 residues. Per germline, CDR1 LGHNA and CDR2 YNFKEQ.